This TCR beta chain comes out of a study of blood T cells in healthy people across ages (dated by TCRdb to between 2015 and 2016). About the full investigation: In model experiments, template switching captured roughly one uniquely barcoded TCR beta cDNA molecule for every two T cells. Age-related changes in TCR beta repertoire diversity were measured in the study by deep sequencing normalized with unique cDNA molecular identifiers. Donors were grouped into four age groups: young (average approximately 16 years), middle-aged (approximately 41), aged (about 59) and long-lived (less than 85). To avoid experimental bias, donors of different ages were distributed randomly across sequencing lanes. For two donors (one aged 18 to 29 and one aged 80 or older), the study analyzed two additional independent replicas of 1 million unique cDNA reads from the same blood draw. On the study overall, not on this receptor specifically: The long-lived group showed more naive CD4+ T cells, fewer expanded clones and increased TCR diversity than the aged group, suggesting age selection. Because donor CMV infection status was unknown, age-related changes in expanded clonotypes were potentially confounded. There was a strong correlation between observed TCR beta diversity and the percentage of naive T cells measured by flow cytometry. Since profiling was done on bulk unsorted PBMCs, naive and antigen-experienced compartments could not be conclusively compared. As age increased, observed TCR beta diversity per million T cells dropped in a roughly linear way, and a significant reduction was already evident by age 40. Total diversity estimates from one million sequenced T cells were considered lower bounds and underestimates.

The donors were 40 or so Caucasian individuals from Russia, aged 6 to 90 years, who were systemically healthy. Roughly 11 milliliters of peripheral blood were drawn from each donor into EDTA-treated Vacutainer tubes. Ficoll-Paque density-gradient centrifugation was used to isolate PBMCs, with at least 7 million per sample. Total RNA, at least 6 micrograms per sample, was extracted from PBMCs with Trizol reagent. Naive CD45RAhigh/CD27high T cell percentages were measured by flow cytometry on a PBMC aliquot from every donor. Library construction relied on 5' RACE. Instrument on record: Illumina HiSeq 2500. A second PCR of about 7 to 12 cycles was run with a J-beta primer mix and a sample-barcoded 5' primer. A unique molecular identifier was introduced onto each TCR beta cDNA molecule by a template-switch 5' adaptor carrying 12 random nucleotides. Each sample yielded at least 2.5 million CDR3-containing paired-end reads. All of the RNA was converted into first-strand cDNA using the Mint cDNA synthesis kit, with a TRBC-specific oligonucleotide serving as the primer. Following uracil-DNA glycosylase treatment, a first 18-cycle PCR with universal primers M1SS and BC2_uni_R was performed on all cDNA. As for how the authors treated the data: For normalization, 1 million high-quality reads were randomly selected from each sample, with every read carrying a distinct molecular identifier. Reads sharing molecular identifiers were discarded rather than binned into consensus sequences. MiTCR, with a Q25 quality threshold and the strictest error-elimination algorithm, was used for CDR3 identification, clonotype clustering and error correction. Lower-bound total TCR beta diversity was estimated with a nonparametric unseen species model using Euler transformation. Using fastp at Q25 and MiXCR, TCRdb reprocessed the public reads and kept productive beta chains. Rows merge per CDR3 protein into single entries with the most common DNA and genes. The V and J calls were not made by the authors but by TCRdb's processing. The sample table contains about 1.4 million distinct CDR3 sequences; only one count was recorded for approximately 59% of them. Jointly, the top ten make up 6.5% to 8.5% of the sample.

Details on this clonotype: This clone's antigen is unknown. No clone much larger than this one lies a single base away; base qualities are absent.

The sample taken for sequencing was blood. This TCR came from a man aged 18 to 30 in good health.

The nucleotide sequence is TGTGCCAGCAGTTACTCGTCCTTGGCGGGGGGGTACAATGAGCAGTTCTTC. This codes for CASSYSSLAGGYNEQFF. Recombination connected TRBV6-6 to TRBJ2-1, with 9 middle bases fitting TRBD2. Reading the germline V gene (reference sequence) gives CDR1 MNHNY and CDR2 SVGAGI. V is pruned by 0 bases and J by 4 bases, leaving 7 bases of the junction without a gene match. Taken from cysteine to phenylalanine, the CDR3 has 17 residues. The entry retains the CDR3 DNA only, 51 bases that are in frame from base 1.